These 18 T cell receptor beta chains originate from one sample sequenced in a study of shared T cell receptors in the human thymus. Sequencing used immunoSEQ multiplex PCR; TCRdb keeps in-frame clones, though not all of them. This table holds 700,000 or so clones, roughly 85% found once. These data are also associated with another study on human thymus T cells.

The sample consisted of thymocytes. The origin of the receptors is a girl in the first two years of life with a congenital heart defect.

The V and J genes are TRBV4-2 and TRBJ2-1; 7 positions agree with TRBD1. The germline CDR1 and CDR2 sequences are LGHNA and YNFKEQ. This CDR3 spans 19 amino acids. Unmatched junction bases numbered 15, after V lost 3 bases and J lost 1 base. CDR3 DNA sequence: TGTGCCAGCAGCCACCCCCAGGCCCGCCGGGACAGATCCTACAATGAGCAGTTCTTC. The encoded protein is CASSHPQARRDRSYNEQFF.

This chain uses TRBV27 with TRBJ1-1; 8 positions agree with TRBD1. Germline V CDR1 and CDR2: MNHEY, SMNVEV (reference sequence). CDR3 size: 13 residues. After removal of 6 bases from V and 9 bases from J, the junction contained 9 bases not matched to a gene. For the CDR3, the DNA is TGTGCCAGCAGCTTCGGAGCAGGGGGCAAAGCTTTCTTT. It is translated as CASSFGAGGKAFF.

This chain links TRBV14 with TRBJ1-4; 7 bases align to TRBD1. V shed 3 bases and J 8 bases; nucleotides not matched to a gene: 15. The CDR3 extends over 17 amino acids. Germline values: CDR1 SGHDN, CDR2 FVKESK. CDR3 residues: CASSQGTASLGREKLFF. The DNA for the CDR3 is TGTGCCAGCAGCCAGGGGACAGCGTCTCTAGGTCGAGAAAAACTGTTTTTT.

V and J are TRBV5-1 and TRBJ2-7; TRBD1 might be the D (5 bases). The CDR3 runs 15 residues. Germline V gene data show CDR1 as SGHRS and CDR2 as YFSETQ. The germline V and J ends were trimmed by 1 base and 2 bases, with 13 bases remaining between them. Written as DNA, the CDR3 is TGCGCCAGCAGCTTGAGGTCAGGGTTGACCTACGAGCAGTACTTC. It specifies CASSLRSGLTYEQYF.

The CDR3 sequence: CASSQWDRGQGGYTF. The CDR3 DNA reads as TGTGCCAGCAGCCAATGGGACAGGGGGCAAGGAGGCTACACCTTC. The chain employs TRBV7-6 and TRBJ1-2; TRBD1 matches 12 bases. From germline, CDR1 is SGHVS and CDR2 FNYEAQ. The CDR3 extends over 15 amino acids. The V and J ends lost 5 bases and 8 bases, in that order; junction bases with no gene match: 9.

The table lists this clone with a few counts. The chain links TRBV23-1 to TRBJ1-2; D may be TRBD1 (5 bases). TRBV23-1 is flagged as an ORF with uncertain function. CDR3 length: 16 residues. V was trimmed by 0 bases and J by 0 bases, leaving 11 bases between them. Here the CDR3 DNA reads TGCGCCAGCAGTCAATCCAGGGCAGGCCCTAACTATGGCTACACCTTC. Its translation: CASSQSRAGPNYGYTF.

The V gene is TRBV9, the J gene TRBJ1-2, with D hard to call. This CDR3 region has 14 residues. CDR1 is SGDLS, CDR2 YYNGEE, per germline. V shed 0 bases and J shed 4 bases, with 10 bases lying between them. The CDR3 region has the DNA TGTGCCAGCAGCGTAGGAGCAGAGGGCTATGGCTACACCTTC. Translation: CASSVGAEGYGYTF.

The V and J genes are TRBV2 and TRBJ2-2; 9 bases fit TRBD1. Trimming at V came to 4 bases and at J to 5 bases, leaving 5 bases not matched to a gene. The CDR3 runs to 15 residues. The V gene's germline CDR1 is SNHLY and CDR2 FYNNEI. The CDR3 nucleotides are TGTGCCAGCAGTGGGACAGGGGCGCATACCGGGGAGCTGTTTTTT. Amino acid sequence: CASSGTGAHTGELFF.

This clone was observed once. J is TRBJ1-4 and V is TRBV7-2, with TRBD1 identical over 8 bases. Looked up from germline, CDR1 is SGHTA and CDR2 is FQGNSA. CDR3 length equals 14 residues. J was trimmed by 8 bases and V by 1 base; bases with no gene match: 3. This chain's CDR3 is CASSLEQGDEKLFF. CDR3 coding DNA: TGTGCCAGCAGCTTAGAACAGGGGGACGAAAAACTGTTTTTT.

The chain combines TRBV29-1 with TRBJ1-1; 11 nucleotides match TRBD1. Germline CDR1 is SQVTM and CDR2 is ANQGSEA. J lost 0 bases, V lost 7 bases, and 7 bases had no gene match. There are 15 residues in the CDR3. DNA of the CDR3: TGCAGCGCCCTGGACAGGGGGCGGATGAACACTGAAGCTTTCTTT. Translated: CSALDRGRMNTEAFF.

The chain recombines TRBV5-5 with TRBJ1-1; 7 bases align to TRBD1. The CDR3 loop spans 14 amino acids. Trimming cost V 3 bases and J 0 bases; bases outside gene matches: 2. Germline V gives CDR1 SGHKS, CDR2 YYEKEE (reference sequence). Here the CDR3 reads CASSWGQMNTEAFF. The CDR3 DNA follows: TGTGCCAGCAGCTGGGGACAGATGAACACTGAAGCTTTCTTT.

The J gene is TRBJ1-1, the V gene TRBV9, with TRBD1 identical over 7 bases. The germline CDR1 and CDR2 sequences are SGDLS and YYNGEE. CDR3 length: 13 amino acids. Losses at the gene ends were 1 base for V and 9 bases for J; bases not matched to a gene: 6. This chain's CDR3 is CASSVLRQGKAFF. CDR3 DNA sequence: TGTGCCAGCAGCGTACTCCGACAGGGAAAAGCTTTCTTT.

This clone was picked up one time. The V call is TRBV14, the J call TRBJ1-2, with D possibly being TRBD1 (6 bases). Germline CDR1 SGHDN, CDR2 FVKESK. V lost 4 bases and J lost 6, with 15 bases in between. The CDR3 runs 14 residues. The CDR3 loop reads CASSPITGRDGYTF. The CDR3 DNA reads TGTGCCAGCAGCCCTATTACAGGGCGGGATGGCTACACCTTC. Full variable domain (outside the CDR3, taken from reference TRBV14 and TRBJ1-2): EAGVTQFPSHSVIEKGQTVTLRCDPISGHDNLYWYRRVMGKEIKFLLHFVKESKQDESGMPNNRFLAERTGGTYSTLKVQPAELEDSGVYFCASSPITGRDGYTFGSGTRLTVV.

The chain recombines TRBV5-1 with TRBJ2-7, with TRBD1 matching over 8 bases. V lost 5 bases and J lost 1; bases outside the gene matches: 8. Germline loops: CDR1 SGHRS, CDR2 YFSETQ. The CDR3 covers 15 residues. The CDR3 sequence is CASSPGQGASYEQYF. The CDR3 region has the DNA TGCGCCAGCAGTCCTGGACAGGGAGCGTCCTACGAGCAGTACTTC.

This CDR3 is CASSLVREAPLHF. The CDR3 DNA reads as TGTGCCAGCAGCTTGGTCAGAGAGGCACCCCTCCACTTT. The rearrangement uses TRBV5-5 and TRBJ1-6; unclear D gene. Trimming pared 0 bases from V and 11 bases from J, leaving 9 bases between. In germline, CDR1 is SGHKS, CDR2 YYEKEE (reference sequence). There are 13 residues in the CDR3.

The chain joins TRBV28 to TRBJ1-2, with a tentative D call TRBD1 (6 bases). In germline, CDR1 is MDHEN, CDR2 SYDVKM. The CDR3 totals 17 residues. The V gene lost 7 bases and the J gene lost 6 bases, with 27 bases spanning the gap. CDR3 residues: CASNRRGGRLGKDGYTF. CDR3 sequence (DNA): TGTGCCAGCAACCGGCGGGGGGGCAGGCTGGGGAAAGATGGCTACACCTTC.

V gene TRBV13 combines with J gene TRBJ1-2, with D possibly being TRBD1 (5 bases). CDR3 length: 13 residues. The ends were cut back, 4 bases at V and 7 bases at J, with 13 bases in the middle. Germline V gene sequence: CDR1 PRHDT, CDR2 FYEKMQ (reference sequence). In nucleotides, the CDR3 is TGTGCCAGCAGCTCCCAGGGCGCTTCTGGCTACACCTTC. It translates to CASSSQGASGYTF.

The rearrangement uses TRBV4-3 and TRBJ2-6; D perhaps matches TRBD2 (5 bases). Trimming removed 1 base at V and 3 bases at J, with 13 bases between. There are 17 residues in the CDR3. Germline loops: CDR1 LGHNA, CDR2 YSLEER. The CDR3 sequence is CASSQGGWENGANVLTF. DNA of the CDR3: TGCGCCAGCAGCCAAGGCGGCTGGGAGAATGGGGCCAACGTCCTGACTTTC.